This TCR beta chain comes out of a study of spatial heterogeneity in lung cancer. Across the study: Those follow-up PBMC samples that were available underwent sequencing, at a median interval of approximately 22 months following resection.

Time point here: blood at routine non-recurrence follow-up after resection. Whole RNA came from tumor, nontumor lung or frozen PBMC and was sequenced without being sorted. Comments on this clonotype: An end of the junction does not agree with germline; a read error may underlie this.

TCRdb called the 5' RACE reads again in MiXCR, with one record for every CDR3 protein. The sample has 35,000 to 45,000 distinct CDR3 sequences, about 23% seen once. Germline values: CDR1 DFQATT, CDR2 SNEGSKA (reference sequence). The CDR3 sequence is 17 residues long. The V call is TRBV20-1, the J call TRBJ2-1, with 10 bases aligning to TRBD2. The sample here was PBMCs, taken at follow-up. This clonotype originated in a female donor with early-stage non-small cell lung cancer. CDR3 bases: TGCAGTGCTAGAGACCTGACTAGCGGGCGAAACTACTATGAGCAGTTCTTC. Protein sequence: CSARDLTSGRNYYEQFF.